Following are 17 T cell receptor beta chains from one sample sequenced in a study of shared clonotypes between healthy human individuals. Clones were read by immunoSEQ multiplex PCR, and TCRdb kept only the in-frame ones, dropping some. Found here are about 660,000 clones, over 65% of them singletons; the top ten hold approximately 1.7%. The material sequenced was memory CD4+ T cells sorted from blood. The sample's subset: CD45RA-negative fraction. The receptors derive from a young woman in good health.

The chain joins TRBV11-2 to TRBJ2-1; D unresolved. The ends were cut back, 5 bases at V and 10 bases at J, with 12 bases in the middle. This CDR3 has 12 amino acids. Germline V gene sequence: CDR1 SGHAT, CDR2 FQNNGV. Here the CDR3 reads CASSRAAEEQFF. The CDR3 DNA sequence: TGTGCCAGCAGCCGGGCGGCGGAGGAGCAGTTCTTC. The full variable domain, with the rest looked up from reference TRBV11-2 and TRBJ2-1, is EAGVAQSPRYKIIEKRQSVAFWCNPISGHATLYWYQQILGQGPKLLIQFQNNGVVDDSQLPKDRFSAERLKGVDSTLKIQPAKLEDSAVYLCASSRAAEEQFFGPGTRLTVL.

Regarding this clone: This sample includes further DNA sequences coding for the same CDR3. The CDR3 coding sequence is TGTGCCAGCAGTGGGGGACAGGGAGGCACCGGGGAGCTGTTTTTT. Protein sequence: CASSGGQGGTGELFF. The chain carries TRBV2 and TRBJ2-2; 9 positions agree with TRBD1. Germline loops: CDR1 SNHLY, CDR2 FYNNEI. The CDR3 covers 15 residues. The J segment lost 4 bases and the V segment lost 4 bases, leaving 4 bases of the junction unmatched.

The CDR3 is CASRNRGFVYEQYF. The CDR3, as DNA: TGTGCCAGCAGGAACAGGGGATTTGTCTACGAGCAGTACTTC. This chain uses TRBV5-6 with TRBJ2-7, with 7 bases fitting TRBD1. Germline V CDR1 and CDR2: SGHDT, YYEEEE. This CDR3 spans 14 amino acids. V was pared by 5 bases and J by 3 bases, with 8 bases of the junction left unmatched.

V is TRBV18 and J is TRBJ2-7; D remains unclear. Germline V lookup: CDR1 KGHSH, CDR2 LQKENI. The CDR3 covers 18 residues. V lost 2 bases, J lost 0 bases, and 20 bases lay in between. CDR3 bases: TGTGCCAGCTCACCATACTTTGTACAACTTAAGCCCTCCTACGAGCAGTACTTC. Translating it yields CASSPYFVQLKPSYEQYF.

The genes are TRBV12-5 and TRBJ1-1; TRBD1 matches 10 bases. This CDR3 has 17 residues. Germline V gene sequence: CDR1 LGHNT, CDR2 FRNRAP. The V segment lost 1 base and the J segment 1 base; nucleotides outside the gene matches: 6. CDR3 protein: CASGLGQGADGNTEAFF. CDR3 DNA: TGTGCTAGTGGTTTGGGACAGGGGGCGGACGGGAACACTGAAGCTTTCTTT.

J is TRBJ2-2 and V is TRBV28, with 9 bases matching TRBD2. CDR1 is MDHEN, CDR2 SYDVKM, per germline. The CDR3 is 19 amino acids. V lost 2 bases and J lost 1; bases outside the gene matches: 11. The CDR3 DNA reads as TGTGCCAGCAGTTTAGTGGGGACAGCTAGCGGGATGAACACCGGGGAGCTGTTTTTT. Translated, it gives CASSLVGTASGMNTGELFF.

This clone was counted once. The chain carries TRBV19 and TRBJ2-7; 9 bases agree with TRBD1. V lost 3 bases to trimming and J lost 3 bases; unmatched junction nucleotides: 6. Germline lookup yields CDR1 LNHDA and CDR2 SQIVND (reference sequence). The CDR3 spans 15 residues. CDR3 DNA sequence: TGTGCCAGTAGTATCCGGGACAGGGCCCGCTACGAGCAGTACTTC. This translates into CASSIRDRARYEQYF.

V usage is TRBV18 and J usage is TRBJ1-1; 11 bases are a match to TRBD1. CDR1 and CDR2 (germline): KGHSH, LQKENI. The CDR3 spans 15 residues. The V segment lost 0 bases and the J segment 9 bases; nucleotides outside the gene matches: 6. The CDR3 spells CASSPPGGTGGQAFF. The CDR3 coding sequence is TGTGCCAGCTCACCACCAGGCGGGACAGGGGGGCAAGCTTTCTTT. The full variable domain, its missing parts supplied by reference TRBV18 and TRBJ1-1, is NAGVMQNPRHLVRRRGQEARLRCSPMKGHSHVYWYRQLPEEGLKFMVYLQKENIIDESGMPKERFSAEFPKEGPSILRIQQVVRGDSAAYFCASSPPGGTGGQAFFGQGTRLTVV.

The chain carries TRBV28 and TRBJ1-5; D gene ambiguous. The length of the CDR3 is 15 residues. V was clipped by 5 bases and J by 1 base, with 12 bases between them. The germline V gene encodes CDR1 MDHEN and CDR2 SYDVKM. This chain's CDR3 is CASSGRRESNQPQHF. The CDR3 DNA reads TGTGCCAGCAGTGGGAGACGTGAAAGCAATCAGCCCCAGCATTTT.

The V gene is TRBV7-3, the J gene TRBJ2-1, with 9 bases that match TRBD2. The trim removed 2 bases at V and 7 bases at J, leaving 3 bases unmatched. There are 14 residues in the CDR3. Germline V gene sequence: CDR1 SGHTA, CDR2 FQGTGA. The CDR3 DNA reads as TGTGCCAGCAGCTTAGGACTAGCGCCGAATGAGCAGTTCTTC. Its protein is CASSLGLAPNEQFF.

A word on this clone: Other DNA sequences of this sample code for an identical CDR3. This chain links TRBV9 with TRBJ2-5, with TRBD2 identical over 9 bases. Germline-derived CDR1 and CDR2 are SGDLS and YYNGEE. This CDR3 is 13 amino acids long. V shed 4 bases, J shed 5 bases, and the junction held 3 bases outside the gene matches. The CDR3 loop is CASSPRGGETQYF. As DNA, the CDR3 is TGTGCCAGCAGCCCGCGGGGGGGGGAGACCCAGTACTTC.

The CDR3 here is CASSPLDRSGDNEQFF. The CDR3 DNA is TGTGCCAGCAGCCCCCTTGACAGGTCGGGCGACAATGAGCAGTTCTTC. V usage is TRBV7-2 and J usage is TRBJ2-1, with D possibly being TRBD1 (6 bases). Germline V gene sequence: CDR1 SGHTA, CDR2 FQGNSA. The V and J ends lost 5 bases and 5 bases respectively, with 19 bases between them. CDR3 size: 16 residues.

The chain has TRBV6-1 and TRBJ2-3; a weak D match, TRBD1 (5 bases). Germline V gives CDR1 MNHNS, CDR2 SASEGT. The CDR3 runs to 15 residues. Trimming shortened V by 4 bases and J by 6 bases, and 17 bases separated the two germline ends. CDR3 amino acids: CASSVWGLFGDTQYF. DNA for the CDR3: TGTGCCAGCAGTGTGTGGGGCCTGTTCGGGGATACGCAGTATTTT.

On this clone: Other nucleotide sequences in the sample specify the same CDR3. The chain is built from TRBV27 and TRBJ2-3, with 9 bases aligning to TRBD2. The CDR3 is 15 amino acids. CDR1 is MNHEY and CDR2 is SMNVEV in the germline V gene (reference sequence). The trim removed 4 bases at V and 1 base at J, leaving 3 bases unmatched. The CDR3 spells CASSSLAGGTDTQYF. DNA of the CDR3: TGTGCCAGCAGTTCCTTAGCGGGAGGCACAGATACGCAGTATTTT.

V gene TRBV7-6 combines with J gene TRBJ2-2; 10 bases align to TRBD2. With 5 bases clipped from V and 3 bases from J, the junction kept 3 bases outside the gene matches. This CDR3 contains 15 residues. Germline V lookup: CDR1 SGHVS, CDR2 FNYEAQ. The CDR3 sequence is CASSVLAGHTGELFF. In nucleotides, the CDR3 is TGTGCCAGCAGCGTACTAGCGGGGCACACCGGGGAGCTGTTTTTT. Combining the CDR3 with reference TRBV7-6 and TRBJ2-2 gives the whole variable domain GAGVSQSPRYKVTKRGQDVALRCDPISGHVSLYWYRQALGQGPEFLTYFNYEAQQDKSGLPNDRFSAERPEGSISTLTIQRTEQRDSAMYRCASSVLAGHTGELFFGEGSRLTVL.

V usage is TRBV18 and J usage is TRBJ1-1; weak D call: TRBD1 (5 bases). The germline CDR1 and CDR2 sequences are KGHSH and LQKENI. This CDR3 has 13 residues. V was clipped by 3 bases and J by 7 bases, with 12 bases between them. CDR3 sequence reads: CASSPKQESEAFF. The CDR3 DNA follows: TGTGCCAGCTCACCTAAACAGGAGAGTGAAGCTTTCTTT.

The chain combines TRBV25-1 with TRBJ2-1, with 11 bases matching TRBD2. V trimming: 4 bases; J trimming: 2 bases; junction bases outside the gene matches: 4. The CDR3 is 16 amino acids. Germline V gene lookup returns CDR1 MGHDK and CDR2 SYGVNS. This chain's CDR3 is CASSATSGSPYNEQFF. The CDR3 DNA is TGTGCCAGCAGTGCCACTAGCGGGAGTCCCTACAATGAGCAGTTCTTC. Looking up the rest from reference TRBV25-1 and TRBJ2-1 gives the full variable domain: EADIYQTPRYLVIGTGKKITLECSQTMGHDKMYWYQQDPGMELHLIHYSYGVNSTEKGDLSSESTVSRIRTEHFPLTLESARPSHTSQYLCASSATSGSPYNEQFFGPGTRLTVL.